This T cell receptor (beta chain) was recovered during a study of cytomegalovirus exposure and HLA in healthy donors. Overall study context: A previous analysis identified 100 million to 120 million unique TCR beta sequences derived from roughly 180 million T cells.

The PCR was carried out with 60 Vbeta primers and 13 Jbeta primers. Methods used by the authors: In a later analysis, of 70 million to 85 million unique beta chains, roughly 9.9 million appeared in at least two donors. TCRdb keeps only in-frame clones here, not all; method: immunoSEQ multiplex PCR. That table furnishes V, J and clone size, whereas the DNA furnished D and trimming. The table has some 180,000 clones, 84% seen once. Concerning this clone itself: Antigen unknown.

Broader study findings: In vitro testing confirmed a few CMV-associated chains as specific for CMV antigens.

The CDR3 sequence is 13 residues long. Germline V lookup: CDR1 MNHNS, CDR2 SASEGT. The sequencing input was PBMCs. The source of this sequence is a girl aged 2-9 years in good health and CMV-seropositive. This chain connects TRBV6-1 to TRBJ2-5; TRBD1 matches 9 bases. The J call may be in error: the DNA end matches TRBJ2-7 better. For the CDR3, the DNA is TGTGCCAGCCGGGACAGGGCTTCCTACGAGCAGTACTTC. Encoded protein: CASRDRASYEQYF.